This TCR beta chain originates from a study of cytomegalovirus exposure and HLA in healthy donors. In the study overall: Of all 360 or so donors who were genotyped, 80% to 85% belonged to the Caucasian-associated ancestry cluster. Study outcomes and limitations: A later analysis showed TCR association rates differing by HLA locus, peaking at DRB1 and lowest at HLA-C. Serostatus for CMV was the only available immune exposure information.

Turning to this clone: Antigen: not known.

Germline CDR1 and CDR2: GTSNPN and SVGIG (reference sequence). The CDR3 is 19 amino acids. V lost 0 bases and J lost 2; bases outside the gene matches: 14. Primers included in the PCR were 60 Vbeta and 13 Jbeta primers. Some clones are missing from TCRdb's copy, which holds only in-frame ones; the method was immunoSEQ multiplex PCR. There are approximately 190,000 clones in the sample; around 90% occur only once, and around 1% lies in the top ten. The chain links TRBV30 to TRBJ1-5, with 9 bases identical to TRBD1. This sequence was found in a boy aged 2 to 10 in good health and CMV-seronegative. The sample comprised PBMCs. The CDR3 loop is CAWSVFPAPGQGGNQPQHF. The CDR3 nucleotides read TGTGCCTGGAGTGTCTTTCCCGCTCCGGGACAGGGAGGCAATCAGCCCCAGCATTTT.